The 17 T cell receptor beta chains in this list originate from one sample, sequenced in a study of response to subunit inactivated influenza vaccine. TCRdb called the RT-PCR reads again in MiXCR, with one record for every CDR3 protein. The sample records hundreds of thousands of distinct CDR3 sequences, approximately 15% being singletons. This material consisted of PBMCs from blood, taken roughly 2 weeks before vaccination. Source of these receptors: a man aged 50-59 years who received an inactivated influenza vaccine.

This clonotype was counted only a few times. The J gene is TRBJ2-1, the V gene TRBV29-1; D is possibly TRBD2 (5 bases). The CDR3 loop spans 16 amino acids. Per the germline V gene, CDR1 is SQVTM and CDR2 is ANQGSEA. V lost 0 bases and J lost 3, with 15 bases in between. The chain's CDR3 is CSVEDREHLHYNEQFF. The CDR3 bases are TGCAGCGTTGAAGATAGGGAGCATCTCCACTACAATGAGCAGTTCTTC.

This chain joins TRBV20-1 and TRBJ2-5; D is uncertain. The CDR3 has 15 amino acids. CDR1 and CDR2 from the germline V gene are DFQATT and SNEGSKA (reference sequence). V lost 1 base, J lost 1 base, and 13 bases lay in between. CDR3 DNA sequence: TGCAGTGCTAGAGTAGGTCAGGCACTCCAAGAGACCCAGTACTTC. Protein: CSARVGQALQETQYF.

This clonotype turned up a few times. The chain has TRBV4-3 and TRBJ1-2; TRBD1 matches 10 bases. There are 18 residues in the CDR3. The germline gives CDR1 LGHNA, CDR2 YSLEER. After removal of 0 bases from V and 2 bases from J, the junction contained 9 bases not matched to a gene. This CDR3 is CASSQDSATGGSNYGYTF. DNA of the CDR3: TGCGCCAGCAGCCAAGATAGCGCGACAGGGGGCAGCAACTATGGCTACACCTTC.

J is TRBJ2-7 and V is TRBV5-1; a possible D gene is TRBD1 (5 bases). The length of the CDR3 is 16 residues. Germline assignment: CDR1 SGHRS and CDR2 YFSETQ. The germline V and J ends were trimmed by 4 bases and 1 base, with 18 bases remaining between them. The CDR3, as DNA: TGCGCCAGCAGCCCATCAGGGTATACAAGATCCTACGAGCAGTACTTC. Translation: CASSPSGYTRSYEQYF. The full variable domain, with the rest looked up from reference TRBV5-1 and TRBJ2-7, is KAGVTQTPRYLIKTRGQQVTLSCSPISGHRSVSWYQQTPGQGLQFLFEYFSETQRNKGNFPGRFSGRQFSNSRSEMNVSTLELGDSALYLCASSPSGYTRSYEQYFGPGTRLTVT.

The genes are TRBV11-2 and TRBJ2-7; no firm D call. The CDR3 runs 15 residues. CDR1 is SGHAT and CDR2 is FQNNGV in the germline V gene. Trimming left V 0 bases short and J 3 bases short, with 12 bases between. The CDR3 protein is CASSLDPTFGYEQYF. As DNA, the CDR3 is TGTGCCAGCAGCTTAGATCCTACCTTCGGCTACGAGCAGTACTTC.

The CDR3: CASSYSGTAEAFF. The CDR3 DNA is TGTGCCAGCAGTTACTCGGGGACAGCTGAAGCTTTCTTT. The chain employs TRBV6-6 and TRBJ1-1; 7 nucleotides line up with TRBD1. Per the germline V gene, CDR1 is MNHNY and CDR2 is SVGAGI (reference sequence). Unmatched junction bases numbered 1, after V lost 0 bases and J lost 6 bases. CDR3 length equals 13 residues.

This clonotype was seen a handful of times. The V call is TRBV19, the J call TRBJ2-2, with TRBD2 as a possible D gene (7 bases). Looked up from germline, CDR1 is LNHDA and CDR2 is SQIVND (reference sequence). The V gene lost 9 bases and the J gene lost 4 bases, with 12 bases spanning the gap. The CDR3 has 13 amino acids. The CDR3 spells CASTGRATGELFF. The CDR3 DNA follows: TGTGCCAGCACAGGGAGGGCCACCGGGGAGCTGTTTTTT.

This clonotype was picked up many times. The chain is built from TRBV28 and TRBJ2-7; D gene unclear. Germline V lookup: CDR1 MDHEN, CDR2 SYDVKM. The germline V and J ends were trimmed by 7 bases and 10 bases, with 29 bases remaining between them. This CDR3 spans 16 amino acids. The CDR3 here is CASTSPTSPYTSGQYF. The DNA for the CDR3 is TGTGCCAGCACCTCTCCCACCAGTCCATACACCTCCGGCCAGTACTTC.

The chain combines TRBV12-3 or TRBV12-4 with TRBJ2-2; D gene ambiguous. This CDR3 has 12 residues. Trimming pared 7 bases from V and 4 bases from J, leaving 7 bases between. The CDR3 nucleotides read TGTGCCAGCACCCTGGGCACCGGGGAGCTGTTTTTT. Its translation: CASTLGTGELFF.

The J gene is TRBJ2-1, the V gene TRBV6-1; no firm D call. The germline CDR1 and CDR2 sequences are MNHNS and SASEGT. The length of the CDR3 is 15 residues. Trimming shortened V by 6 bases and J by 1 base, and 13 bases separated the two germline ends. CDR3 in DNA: TGTGCCAGCAGCATCGTCGGAGAATCCTACAATGAGCAGTTCTTC. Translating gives CASSIVGESYNEQFF.

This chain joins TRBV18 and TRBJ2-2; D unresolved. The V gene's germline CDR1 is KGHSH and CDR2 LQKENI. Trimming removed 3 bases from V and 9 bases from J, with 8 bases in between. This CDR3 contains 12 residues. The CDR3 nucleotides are TGTGCCAGCTCACCGGCGGACCGGGAGCTGTTTTTT. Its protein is CASSPADRELFF.

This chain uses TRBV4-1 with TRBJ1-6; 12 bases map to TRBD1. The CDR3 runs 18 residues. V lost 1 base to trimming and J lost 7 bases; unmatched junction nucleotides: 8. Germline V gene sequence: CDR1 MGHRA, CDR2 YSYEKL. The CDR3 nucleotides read TGCGCCAGCAGCCAAGTTACTGCTGGGACAGGGGGCAATTCACCCCTCCACTTT. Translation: CASSQVTAGTGGNSPLHF.

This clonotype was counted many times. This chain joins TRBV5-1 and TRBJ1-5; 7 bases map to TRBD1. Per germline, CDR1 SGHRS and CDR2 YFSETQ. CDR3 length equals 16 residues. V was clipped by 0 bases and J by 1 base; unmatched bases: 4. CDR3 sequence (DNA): TGCGCCAGCAGCTTGGAGGGGGCCTCGAGCAATCAGCCCCAGCATTTT. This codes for CASSLEGASSNQPQHF.

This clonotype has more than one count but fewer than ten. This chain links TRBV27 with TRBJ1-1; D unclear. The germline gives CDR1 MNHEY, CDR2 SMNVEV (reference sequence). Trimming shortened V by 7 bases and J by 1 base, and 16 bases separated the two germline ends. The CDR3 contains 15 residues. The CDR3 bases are TGTGCCAGCAAGACTGGCGGGGTCGCGAACACTGAAGCTTTCTTT. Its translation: CASKTGGVANTEAFF.

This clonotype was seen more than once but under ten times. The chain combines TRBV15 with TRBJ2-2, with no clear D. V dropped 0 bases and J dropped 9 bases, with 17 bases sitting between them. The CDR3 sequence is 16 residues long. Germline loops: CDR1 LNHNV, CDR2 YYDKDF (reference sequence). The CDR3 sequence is CATSRDIRGAHRELFF. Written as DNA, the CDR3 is TGTGCCACCAGCAGAGATATTCGAGGTGCTCACCGGGAGCTGTTTTTT.

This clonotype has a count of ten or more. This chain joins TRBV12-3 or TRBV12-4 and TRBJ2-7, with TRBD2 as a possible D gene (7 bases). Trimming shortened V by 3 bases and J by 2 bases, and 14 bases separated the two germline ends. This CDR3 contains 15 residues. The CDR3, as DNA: TGTGCCAGCAGTTTCAGGGCGGGGGCCGCCTACGAGCAGTACTTC. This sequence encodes CASSFRAGAAYEQYF.

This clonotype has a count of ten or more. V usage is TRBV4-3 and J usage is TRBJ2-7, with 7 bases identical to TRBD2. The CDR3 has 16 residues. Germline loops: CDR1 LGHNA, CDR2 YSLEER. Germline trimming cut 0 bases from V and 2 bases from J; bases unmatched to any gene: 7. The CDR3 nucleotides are TGCGCCAGCAGCCAAGACCTAGCTAGCGGAGCCTACGAGCAGTACTTC. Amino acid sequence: CASSQDLASGAYEQYF.